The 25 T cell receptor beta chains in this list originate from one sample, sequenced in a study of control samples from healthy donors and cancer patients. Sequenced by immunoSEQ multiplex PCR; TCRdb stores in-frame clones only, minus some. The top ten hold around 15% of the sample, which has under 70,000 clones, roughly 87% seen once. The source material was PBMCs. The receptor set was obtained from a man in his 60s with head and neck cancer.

CDR3 sequence: CASSLQGANTEAFF. The CDR3, as DNA: TGTGCCAGCAGCCTACAGGGGGCGAACACTGAAGCTTTCTTT. The chain uses TRBV6-6 and TRBJ1-1, with 9 bases lining up with TRBD1. The ends lost 6 bases at V and 1 base at J; junction bases unmatched: 3. The germline CDR1 and CDR2 sequences are MNHNY and SVGAGI (reference sequence). CDR3 length: 14 residues.

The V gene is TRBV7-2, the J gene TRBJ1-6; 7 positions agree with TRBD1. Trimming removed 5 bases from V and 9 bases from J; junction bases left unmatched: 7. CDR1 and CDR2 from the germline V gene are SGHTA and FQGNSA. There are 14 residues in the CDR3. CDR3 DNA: TGTGCCAGCAGCCCGGGGGGGACAGTTTCACCCCTCCACTTT. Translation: CASSPGGTVSPLHF.

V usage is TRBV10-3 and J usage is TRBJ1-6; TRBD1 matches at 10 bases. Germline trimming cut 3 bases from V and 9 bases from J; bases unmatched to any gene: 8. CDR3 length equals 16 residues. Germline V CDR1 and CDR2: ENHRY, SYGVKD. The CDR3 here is CAISDDRGLFSSPLHF. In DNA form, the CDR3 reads TGTGCCATCAGTGACGACAGGGGGCTTTTTAGTTCACCCCTCCACTTT.

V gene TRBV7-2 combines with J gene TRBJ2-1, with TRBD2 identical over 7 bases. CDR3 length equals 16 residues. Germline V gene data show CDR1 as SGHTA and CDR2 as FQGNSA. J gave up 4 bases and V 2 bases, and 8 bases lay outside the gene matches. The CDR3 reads CASSLLGREHYNEQFF. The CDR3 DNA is TGTGCCAGCAGCTTATTGGGGCGGGAGCATTACAATGAGCAGTTCTTC.

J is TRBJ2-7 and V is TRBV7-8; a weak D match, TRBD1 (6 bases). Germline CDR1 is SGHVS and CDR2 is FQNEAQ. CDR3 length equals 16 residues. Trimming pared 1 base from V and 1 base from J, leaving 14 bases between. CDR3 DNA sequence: TGTGCCAGCAGCTTAGATGTAACAGGGAGTTCCTACGAGCAGTACTTC. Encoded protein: CASSLDVTGSSYEQYF.

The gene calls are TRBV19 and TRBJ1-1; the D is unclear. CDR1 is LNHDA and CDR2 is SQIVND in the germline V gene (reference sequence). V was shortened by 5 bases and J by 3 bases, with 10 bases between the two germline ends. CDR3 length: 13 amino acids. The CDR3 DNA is TGTGCCAGTAGTCTACAAGGGTACACTGAAGCTTTCTTT. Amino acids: CASSLQGYTEAFF.

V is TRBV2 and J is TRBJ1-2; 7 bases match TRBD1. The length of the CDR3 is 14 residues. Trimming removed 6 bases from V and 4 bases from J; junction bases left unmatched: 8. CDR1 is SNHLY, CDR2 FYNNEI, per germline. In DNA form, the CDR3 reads TGTGCCAGCAGCCGGGACAGCGAAATCTATGGCTACACCTTC. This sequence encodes CASSRDSEIYGYTF.

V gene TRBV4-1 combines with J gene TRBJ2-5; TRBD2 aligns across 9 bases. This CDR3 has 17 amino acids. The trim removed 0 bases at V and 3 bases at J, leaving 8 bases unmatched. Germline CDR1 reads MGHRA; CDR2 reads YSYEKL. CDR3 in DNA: TGCGCCAGCAGCCAAGACTGGCGGGGGGGCCTAGAAGAGACCCAGTACTTC. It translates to CASSQDWRGGLEETQYF.

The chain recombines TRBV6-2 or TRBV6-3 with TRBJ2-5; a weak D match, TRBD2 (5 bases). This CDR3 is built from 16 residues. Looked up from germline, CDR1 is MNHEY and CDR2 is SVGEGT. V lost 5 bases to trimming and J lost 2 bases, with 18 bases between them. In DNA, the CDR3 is TGTGCCAGCAGTCGAGGACCTGAGGGCGTTCAAGAGACCCAGTACTTC. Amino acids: CASSRGPEGVQETQYF.

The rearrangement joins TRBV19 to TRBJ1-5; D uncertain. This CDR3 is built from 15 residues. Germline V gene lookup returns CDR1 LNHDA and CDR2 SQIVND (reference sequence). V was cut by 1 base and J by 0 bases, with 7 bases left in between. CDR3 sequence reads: CASSIAEHSNQPQHF. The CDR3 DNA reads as TGTGCCAGTAGTATAGCGGAACATAGCAATCAGCCCCAGCATTTT.

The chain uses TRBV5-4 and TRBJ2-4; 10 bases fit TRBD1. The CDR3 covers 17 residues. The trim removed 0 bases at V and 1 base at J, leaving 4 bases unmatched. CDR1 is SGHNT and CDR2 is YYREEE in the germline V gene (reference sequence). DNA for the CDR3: TGTGCCAGCAGCTTGGAGACAGGGGGCGCTGCCAAAAACATTCAGTACTTC. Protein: CASSLETGGAAKNIQYF.

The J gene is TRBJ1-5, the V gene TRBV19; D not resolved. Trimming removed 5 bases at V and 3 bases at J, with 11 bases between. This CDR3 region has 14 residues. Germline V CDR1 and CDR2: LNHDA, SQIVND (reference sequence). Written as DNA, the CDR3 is TGTGCCAGTAGTCCCCGGGATTACAATCAGCCCCAGCATTTT. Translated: CASSPRDYNQPQHF.

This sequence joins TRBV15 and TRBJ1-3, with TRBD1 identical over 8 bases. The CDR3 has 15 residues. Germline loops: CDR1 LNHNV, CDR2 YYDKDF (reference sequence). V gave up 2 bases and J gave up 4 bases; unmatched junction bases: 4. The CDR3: CATSRRTGFGNTIYF. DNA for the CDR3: TGTGCCACCAGCAGACGGACAGGGTTCGGAAACACCATATATTTT.

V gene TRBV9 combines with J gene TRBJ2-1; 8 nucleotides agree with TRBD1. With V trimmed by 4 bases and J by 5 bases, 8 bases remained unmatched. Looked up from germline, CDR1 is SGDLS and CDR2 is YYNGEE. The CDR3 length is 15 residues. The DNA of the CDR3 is TGTGCCAGCAGCATAGGGACAGGACTCGACAATGAGCAGTTCTTC. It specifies CASSIGTGLDNEQFF.

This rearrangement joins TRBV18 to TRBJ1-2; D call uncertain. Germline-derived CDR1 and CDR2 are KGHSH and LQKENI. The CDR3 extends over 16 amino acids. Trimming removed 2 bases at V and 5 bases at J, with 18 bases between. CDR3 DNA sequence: TGTGCCAGCTCACCAGGAGCAGGACCGGGAGAGTATGGCTACACCTTC. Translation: CASSPGAGPGEYGYTF.

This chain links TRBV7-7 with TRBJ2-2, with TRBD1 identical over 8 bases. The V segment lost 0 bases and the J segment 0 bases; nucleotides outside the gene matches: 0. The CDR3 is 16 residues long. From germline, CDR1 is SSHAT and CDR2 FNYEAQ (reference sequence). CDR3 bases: TGTGCCAGCAGCTTAGCACAGGGGGCGAACACCGGGGAGCTGTTTTTT. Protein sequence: CASSLAQGANTGELFF.

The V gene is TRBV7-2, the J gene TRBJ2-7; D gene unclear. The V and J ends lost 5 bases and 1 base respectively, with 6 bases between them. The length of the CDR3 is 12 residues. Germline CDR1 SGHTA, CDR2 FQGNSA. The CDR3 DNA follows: TGTGCCAGCAGCCCACAGTCCTACGAGCAGTACTTC. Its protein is CASSPQSYEQYF.

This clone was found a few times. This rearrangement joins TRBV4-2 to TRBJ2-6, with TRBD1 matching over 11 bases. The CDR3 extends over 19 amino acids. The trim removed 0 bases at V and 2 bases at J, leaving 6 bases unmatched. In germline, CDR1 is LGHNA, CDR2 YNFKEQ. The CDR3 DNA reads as TGTGCCAGCAGCCAAGATCGTGGGACAGGGGGTACTGGGGCCAACGTCCTGACTTTC. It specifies CASSQDRGTGGTGANVLTF.

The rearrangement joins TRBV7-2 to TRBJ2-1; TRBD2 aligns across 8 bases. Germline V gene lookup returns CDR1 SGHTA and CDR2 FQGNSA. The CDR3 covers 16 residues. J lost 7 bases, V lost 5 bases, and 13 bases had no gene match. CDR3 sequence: CASSTPIAGRVNEQFF. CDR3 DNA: TGTGCCAGCAGCACACCAATAGCGGGACGGGTTAATGAGCAGTTCTTC.

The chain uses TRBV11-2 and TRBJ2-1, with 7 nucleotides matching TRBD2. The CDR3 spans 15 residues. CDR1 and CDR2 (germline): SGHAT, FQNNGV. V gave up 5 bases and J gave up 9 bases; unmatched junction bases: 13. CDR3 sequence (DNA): TGTGCCAGCAGCGCCAGGGCGCGGGGGATGGGTGAGCAGTTCTTC. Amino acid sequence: CASSARARGMGEQFF. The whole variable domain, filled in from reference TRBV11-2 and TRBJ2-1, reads EAGVAQSPRYKIIEKRQSVAFWCNPISGHATLYWYQQILGQGPKLLIQFQNNGVVDDSQLPKDRFSAERLKGVDSTLKIQPAKLEDSAVYLCASSARARGMGEQFFGPGTRLTVL.

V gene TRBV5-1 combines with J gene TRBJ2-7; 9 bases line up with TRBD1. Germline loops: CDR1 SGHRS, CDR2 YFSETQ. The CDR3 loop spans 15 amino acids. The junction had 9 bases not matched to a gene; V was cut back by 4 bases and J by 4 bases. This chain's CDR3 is CASSTTTGGGYEQYF. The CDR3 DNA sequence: TGCGCCAGCAGCACCACTACAGGGGGCGGGTACGAGCAGTACTTC.

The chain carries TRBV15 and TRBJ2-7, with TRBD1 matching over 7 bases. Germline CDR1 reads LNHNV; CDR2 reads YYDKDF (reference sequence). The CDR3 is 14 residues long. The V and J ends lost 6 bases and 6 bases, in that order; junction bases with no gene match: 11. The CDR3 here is CATRTRMTGSEQYF. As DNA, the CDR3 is TGTGCCACCAGAACTCGAATGACAGGGTCCGAGCAGTACTTC.

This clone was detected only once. CDR3 amino acids: CASSLEERTEAFF. For the CDR3, the DNA is TGTGCCAGCAGCTTGGAGGAGAGGACTGAAGCTTTCTTT. The chain carries TRBV5-8 and TRBJ1-1, with D unresolved. V was clipped by 0 bases and J by 5 bases, with 8 bases between them. CDR1 and CDR2 from the germline V gene are SGHTS and YDEGEE. The CDR3 is 13 residues long.

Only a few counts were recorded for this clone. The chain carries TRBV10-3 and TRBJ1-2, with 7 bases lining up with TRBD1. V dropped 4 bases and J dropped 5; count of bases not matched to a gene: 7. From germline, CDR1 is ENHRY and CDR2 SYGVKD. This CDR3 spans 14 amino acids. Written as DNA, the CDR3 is TGTGCCATCAGTGCCCTCCCCAGGGGGTATGGCTACACCTTC. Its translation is CAISALPRGYGYTF.

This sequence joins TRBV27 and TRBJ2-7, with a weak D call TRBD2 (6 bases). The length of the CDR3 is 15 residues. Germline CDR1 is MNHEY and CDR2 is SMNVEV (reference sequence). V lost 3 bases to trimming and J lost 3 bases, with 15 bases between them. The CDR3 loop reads CASSFRRAGNYEQYF. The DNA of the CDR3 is TGTGCCAGCAGTTTTCGGCGGGCGGGGAACTACGAGCAGTACTTC.